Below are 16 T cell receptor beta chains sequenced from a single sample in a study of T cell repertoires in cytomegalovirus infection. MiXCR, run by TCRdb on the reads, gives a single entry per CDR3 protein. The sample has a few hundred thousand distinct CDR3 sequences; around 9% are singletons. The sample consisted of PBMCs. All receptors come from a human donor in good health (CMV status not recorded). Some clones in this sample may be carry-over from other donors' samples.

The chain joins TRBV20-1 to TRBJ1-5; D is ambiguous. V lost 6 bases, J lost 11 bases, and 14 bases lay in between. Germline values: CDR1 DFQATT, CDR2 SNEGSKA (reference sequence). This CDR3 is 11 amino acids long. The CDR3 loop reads CSAGSQAAQHF. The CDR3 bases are TGCAGTGCAGGGTCCCAGGCAGCCCAGCATTTT.

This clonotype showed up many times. The CDR3 reads CASSLVGLAGGHYEQYF. The CDR3 DNA follows: TGTGCCAGCAGCTTAGTGGGACTAGCGGGAGGACACTACGAGCAGTACTTC. The chain has TRBV7-2 and TRBJ2-7, with 15 positions matching TRBD2. This CDR3 region has 17 residues. CDR1 is SGHTA and CDR2 is FQGNSA in the germline V gene. J was trimmed by 3 bases and V by 1 base; bases with no gene match: 4.

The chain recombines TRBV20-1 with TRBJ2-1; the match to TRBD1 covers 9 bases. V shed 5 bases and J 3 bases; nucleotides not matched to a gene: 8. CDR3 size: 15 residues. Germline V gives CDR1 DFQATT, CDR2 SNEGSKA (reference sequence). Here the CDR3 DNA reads TGCAGTGCTTCCCAGGGACAGGGCCTCTACAATGAGCAGTTCTTC. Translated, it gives CSASQGQGLYNEQFF.

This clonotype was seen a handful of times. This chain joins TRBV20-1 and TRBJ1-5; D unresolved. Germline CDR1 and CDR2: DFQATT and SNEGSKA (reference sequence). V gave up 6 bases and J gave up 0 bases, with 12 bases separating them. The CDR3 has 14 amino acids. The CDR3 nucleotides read TGCAGTGCGGTGGAGCCTAATAGCAATCAGCCCCAGCATTTT. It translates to CSAVEPNSNQPQHF.

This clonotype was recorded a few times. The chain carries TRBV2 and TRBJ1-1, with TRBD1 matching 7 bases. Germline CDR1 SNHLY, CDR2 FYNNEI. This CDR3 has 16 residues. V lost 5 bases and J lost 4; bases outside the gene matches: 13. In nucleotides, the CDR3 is TGTGCCAGCAGTTCAGGGGGGGGCATGGCAGCCACTGAAGCTTTCTTT. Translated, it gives CASSSGGGMAATEAFF.

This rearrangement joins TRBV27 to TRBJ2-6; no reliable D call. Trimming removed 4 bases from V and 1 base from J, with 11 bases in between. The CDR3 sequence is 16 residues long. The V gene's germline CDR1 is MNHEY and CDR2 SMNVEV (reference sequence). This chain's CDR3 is CASSSSTESGANVLTF. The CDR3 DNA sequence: TGTGCCAGCAGTTCTTCTACAGAATCTGGGGCCAACGTCCTGACTTTC.

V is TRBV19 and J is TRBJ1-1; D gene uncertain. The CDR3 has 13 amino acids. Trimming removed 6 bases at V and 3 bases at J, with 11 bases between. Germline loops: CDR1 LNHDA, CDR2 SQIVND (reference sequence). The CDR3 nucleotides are TGTGCCAGTAGCACCGGACGAGACACTGAAGCTTTCTTT. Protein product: CASSTGRDTEAFF.

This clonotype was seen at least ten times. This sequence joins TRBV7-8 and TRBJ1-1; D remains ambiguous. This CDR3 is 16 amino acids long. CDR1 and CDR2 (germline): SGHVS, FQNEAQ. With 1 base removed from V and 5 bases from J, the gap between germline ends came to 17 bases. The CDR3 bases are TGTGCCAGCAGCTTAGGTCGTTCGGGAGGTGGGACTGAAGCTTTCTTT. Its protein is CASSLGRSGGGTEAFF.

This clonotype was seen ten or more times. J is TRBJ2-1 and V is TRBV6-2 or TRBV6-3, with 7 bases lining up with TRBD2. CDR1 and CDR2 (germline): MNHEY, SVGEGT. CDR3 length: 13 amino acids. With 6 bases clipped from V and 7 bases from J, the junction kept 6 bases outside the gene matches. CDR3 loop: CASRDDGGNEQFF. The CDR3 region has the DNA TGTGCCAGCAGGGATGACGGGGGGAATGAGCAGTTCTTC.

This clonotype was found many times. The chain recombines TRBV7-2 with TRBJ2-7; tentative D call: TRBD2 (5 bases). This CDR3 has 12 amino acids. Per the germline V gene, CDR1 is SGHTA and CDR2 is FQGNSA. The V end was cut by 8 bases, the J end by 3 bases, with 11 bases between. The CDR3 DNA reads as TGTGCCAGCCGAAACGAGGGCTACGAGCAGTACTTC. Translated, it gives CASRNEGYEQYF.

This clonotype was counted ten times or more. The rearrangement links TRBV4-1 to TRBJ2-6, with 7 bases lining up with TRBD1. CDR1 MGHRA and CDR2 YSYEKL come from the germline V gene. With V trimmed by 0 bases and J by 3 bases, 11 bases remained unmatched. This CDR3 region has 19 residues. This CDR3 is CASSQDRTGVEFGANVLTF. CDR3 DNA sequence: TGCGCCAGCAGCCAAGATCGTACAGGGGTAGAGTTTGGGGCCAACGTCCTGACTTTC.

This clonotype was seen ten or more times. The CDR3 DNA sequence: TGTGCCAGCAGCTTAGCGGGATATACGCAGTATTTT. This sequence encodes CASSLAGYTQYF. The V and J genes are TRBV7-6 and TRBJ2-3; D ambiguous. Germline V gene data show CDR1 as SGHVS and CDR2 as FNYEAQ. Trimming stripped 0 bases from V and 7 bases from J, with 5 bases between. CDR3 length equals 12 residues. Complete variable domain (other parts from reference TRBV7-6 and TRBJ2-3): GAGVSQSPRYKVTKRGQDVALRCDPISGHVSLYWYRQALGQGPEFLTYFNYEAQQDKSGLPNDRFSAERPEGSISTLTIQRTEQRDSAMYRCASSLAGYTQYFGPGTRLTVL.

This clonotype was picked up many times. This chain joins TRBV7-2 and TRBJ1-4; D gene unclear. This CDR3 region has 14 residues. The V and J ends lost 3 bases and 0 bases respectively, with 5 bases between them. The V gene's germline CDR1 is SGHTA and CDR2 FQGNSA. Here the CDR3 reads CASSFAATNEKLFF. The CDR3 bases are TGTGCCAGCAGCTTTGCTGCAACTAATGAAAAACTGTTTTTT.

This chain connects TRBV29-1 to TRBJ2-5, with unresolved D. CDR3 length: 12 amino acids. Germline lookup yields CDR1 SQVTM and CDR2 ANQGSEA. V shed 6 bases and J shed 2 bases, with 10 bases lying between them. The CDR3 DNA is TGCAGCGTCAGTACAAAGCAAGAGACCCAGTACTTC. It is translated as CSVSTKQETQYF.

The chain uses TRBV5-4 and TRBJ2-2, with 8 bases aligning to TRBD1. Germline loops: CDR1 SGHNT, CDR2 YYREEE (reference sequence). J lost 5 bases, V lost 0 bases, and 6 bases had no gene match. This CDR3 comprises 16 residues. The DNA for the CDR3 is TGTGCCAGCAGCTTGGTAGGACAGGGTGGAACCGGGGAGCTGTTTTTT. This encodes CASSLVGQGGTGELFF.

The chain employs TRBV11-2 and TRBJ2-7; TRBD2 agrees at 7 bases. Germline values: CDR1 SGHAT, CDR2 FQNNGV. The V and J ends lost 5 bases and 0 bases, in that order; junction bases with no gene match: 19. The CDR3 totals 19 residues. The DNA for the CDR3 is TGTGCCAGCAGCCCTAGGGCGACGCCTAGCGGAGAGAGCTCCTACGAGCAGTACTTC. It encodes CASSPRATPSGESSYEQYF.